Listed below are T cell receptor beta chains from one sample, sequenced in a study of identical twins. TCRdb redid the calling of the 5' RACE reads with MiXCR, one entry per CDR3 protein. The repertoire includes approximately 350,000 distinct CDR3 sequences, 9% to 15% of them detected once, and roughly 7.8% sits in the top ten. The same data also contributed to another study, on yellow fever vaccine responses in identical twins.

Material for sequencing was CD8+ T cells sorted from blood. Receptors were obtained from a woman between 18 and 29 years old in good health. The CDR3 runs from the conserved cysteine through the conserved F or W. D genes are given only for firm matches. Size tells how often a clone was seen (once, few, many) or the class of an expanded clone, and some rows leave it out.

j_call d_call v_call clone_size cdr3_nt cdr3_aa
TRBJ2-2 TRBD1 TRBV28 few TGTGCCAGCAGGAGGGACAGGGAAAGGTCCGGGGAGCTGTTTTTT CASRRDRERSGELFF
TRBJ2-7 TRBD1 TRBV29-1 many TGCAGCGTTGAAAAGTATCAGGACAGGCCCTACGAGCAGTACTTC CSVEKYQDRPYEQYF
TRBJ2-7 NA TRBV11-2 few TGTGCCAGCAGTTCCAGCGCCCCATACGAGCAGTACTTC CASSSSAPYEQYF
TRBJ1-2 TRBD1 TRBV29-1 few TGCAGCGTTGAAAACAGGGGGGACTATGGCTACACCTTC CSVENRGDYGYTF
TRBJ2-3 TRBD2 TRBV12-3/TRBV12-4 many TGTGCCACCGATGGGGCTAGCGGGGGGAGCACAGATACGCAGTATTTT CATDGASGGSTDTQYF
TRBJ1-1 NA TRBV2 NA TGTGCCAGCACCCCGACTCCCGGGCGGACTGAAGCTTTCTTT CASTPTPGRTEAFF
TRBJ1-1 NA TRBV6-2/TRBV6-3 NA TGTGCCAGCAGTTACATGGAAGCAGGAGCTGAAGCTTTCTTT CASSYMEAGAEAFF
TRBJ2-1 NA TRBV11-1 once TGCGCCAGCAGCTCCACCGGGGCCCCCTACAATGAGCAGTTCTTC CASSSTGAPYNEQFF
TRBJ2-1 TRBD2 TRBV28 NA TGTGCCAGCAGTTCCCCCACGAGACTAGCGGGCATGAATGAGCAGTTCTTC CASSSPTRLAGMNEQFF
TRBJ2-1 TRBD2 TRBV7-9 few TGTGCCAGCAGCTTCCCGGGACTAGGTATGGTAAATGAGCAGTTCTTC CASSFPGLGMVNEQFF
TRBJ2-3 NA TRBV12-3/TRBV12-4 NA TGTGCCAGCAGTTTACAGTTATTAAGCACAGATACGCAGTATTTT CASSLQLLSTDTQYF
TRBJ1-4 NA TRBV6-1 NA TGTGCCAGCAGTGCCTCCCCGGGGAGGGGCGAAAATGAAAAACTGTTTTTT CASSASPGRGENEKLFF
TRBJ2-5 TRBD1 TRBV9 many TGTGCCAGCAGCGTGACAGGGGAGGAGACCCAGTACTTC CASSVTGEETQYF
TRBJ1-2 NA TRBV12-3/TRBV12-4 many TGTGCCAGCAGTTTAGGGGGTTTGAGTACCTTC CASSLGGLSTF
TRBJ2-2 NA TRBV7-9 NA TGTGCCAGCAGCTTAGCGCCAGGGACCGGGGAGCTGTTTTTT CASSLAPGTGELFF
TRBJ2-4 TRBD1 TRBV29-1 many TGCAGCGCCGAGGGGAAGGGGGCAGAGGACATTCAGTACTTC CSAEGKGAEDIQYF
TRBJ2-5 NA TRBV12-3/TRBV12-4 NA TGTGCCAGCAGGGCAGGACGGACAGAGACCCAGTACTTC CASRAGRTETQYF
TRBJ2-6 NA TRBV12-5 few TGTGCTAGTGGTCACACCGGGACAGGGGCCAACGTCCTGACTTTC CASGHTGTGANVLTF